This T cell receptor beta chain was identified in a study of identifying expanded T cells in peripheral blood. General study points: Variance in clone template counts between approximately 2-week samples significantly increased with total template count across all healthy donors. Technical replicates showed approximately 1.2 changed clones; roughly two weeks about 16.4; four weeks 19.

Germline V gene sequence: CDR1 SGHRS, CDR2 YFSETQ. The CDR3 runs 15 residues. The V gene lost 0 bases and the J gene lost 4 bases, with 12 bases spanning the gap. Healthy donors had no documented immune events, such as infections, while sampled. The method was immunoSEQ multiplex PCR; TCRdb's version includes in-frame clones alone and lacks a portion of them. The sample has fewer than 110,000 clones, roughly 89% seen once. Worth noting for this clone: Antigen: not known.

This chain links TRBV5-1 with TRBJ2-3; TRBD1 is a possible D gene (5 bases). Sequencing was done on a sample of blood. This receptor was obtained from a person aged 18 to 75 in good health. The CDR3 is CASSLVSRAADTQYF. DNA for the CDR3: TGCGCCAGCAGCTTGGTCTCCAGGGCGGCAGATACGCAGTATTTT. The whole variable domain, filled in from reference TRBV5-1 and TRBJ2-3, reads KAGVTQTPRYLIKTRGQQVTLSCSPISGHRSVSWYQQTPGQGLQFLFEYFSETQRNKGNFPGRFSGRQFSNSRSEMNVSTLELGDSALYLCASSLVSRAADTQYFGPGTRLTVL.